Each of the 26 T cell receptor beta chains below was sequenced from the same sample in a study of T cell clonotyping in hematopoietic cell transplantation. Only in-frame clones appear in the TCRdb table, and some are missing; sequencing was by immunoSEQ multiplex PCR. The sample records around 14,000 clones, 85% to 95% being singletons. The material sequenced was PBMCs, taken 30 days after allogeneic stem cell transplant. These receptors were obtained from a male patient aged 55 to 70 who had an allogeneic stem cell transplant from an unrelated donor, so the T cells may come from the graft donor. Some clones in this sample may be carry-over from other donors' samples.

This chain connects TRBV7-9 to TRBJ2-3, with D hard to call. Germline V gene lookup returns CDR1 SEHNR and CDR2 FQNEAQ (reference sequence). The CDR3 extends over 15 amino acids. The V end lost 3 bases, the J end lost 0 bases, and 10 bases lay between the germline ends. The CDR3 DNA sequence: TGTGCCAGCAGCTTGGAACGCCTTAGCACAGATACGCAGTATTTT. Encoded protein: CASSLERLSTDTQYF.

V is TRBV5-4 and J is TRBJ2-7, with TRBD2 matching over 12 bases. This CDR3 has 16 amino acids. Germline V lookup: CDR1 SGHNT, CDR2 YYREEE (reference sequence). Trimming took 4 bases from V and 5 from J; bases not matched to a gene: 10. CDR3 amino acids: CASSTGLAGISHEQYF. DNA for the CDR3: TGTGCCAGCAGCACAGGACTAGCGGGGATCAGCCACGAGCAGTACTTC.

Points on this clone: Germline is not matched at one junction end, which may reflect a read error. V gene TRBV14 combines with J gene TRBJ1-2; D not certain. The CDR3 runs 15 residues. Germline V gene lookup returns CDR1 SGHDN and CDR2 FVKESK. CDR3 nucleotide sequence: TGTGCCAGCAGCCCATTCAGACTGAGTATGGCCCCAATACTGTTC. Its translation is CASSPFRLSMAPILF. The full variable domain, in which reference TRBV14 and TRBJ1-2 provide the parts outside the CDR3, is EAGVTQFPSHSVIEKGQTVTLRCDPISGHDNLYWYRRVMGKEIKFLLHFVKESKQDESGMPNNRFLAERTGGTYSTLKVQPAELEDSGVYFCASSPFRLSMAPILFGSGTRLTVV.

This rearrangement joins TRBV18 to TRBJ2-2; D is undetermined. This CDR3 is 12 amino acids long. Germline V gene lookup returns CDR1 KGHSH and CDR2 LQKENI. The V end lost 3 bases, the J end lost 6 bases, and 5 bases lay between the germline ends. The CDR3 reads CASSPAAGELFF. In DNA form, the CDR3 reads TGTGCCAGCTCACCGGCCGCCGGGGAGCTGTTTTTT.

This chain joins TRBV10-3 and TRBJ1-1; 7 positions agree with TRBD1. V shed 3 bases, J shed 1 base, and the junction held 5 bases outside the gene matches. The CDR3 has 15 amino acids. The V gene's germline CDR1 is ENHRY and CDR2 SYGVKD. Here the CDR3 DNA reads TGTGCCATCAGTGACTCGGGACAGAAGAACACTGAAGCTTTCTTT. Translating it yields CAISDSGQKNTEAFF.

The chain combines TRBV27 with TRBJ2-7, with 7 positions matching TRBD2. The CDR3 covers 16 residues. V was clipped by 5 bases and J by 1 base; unmatched bases: 11. Per germline, CDR1 MNHEY and CDR2 SMNVEV (reference sequence). The CDR3 loop is CASSGGGGVGSYEQYF. The CDR3 bases are TGTGCCAGCAGTGGTGGGGGAGGGGTGGGGTCCTACGAGCAGTACTTC.

V and J are TRBV29-1 and TRBJ2-7; D call uncertain. Deletions cut 7 bases from V and 2 bases from J, with 18 bases between. Germline assignment: CDR1 SQVTM and CDR2 ANQGSEA. CDR3 length: 14 amino acids. Here the CDR3 reads CSGAQGRVTYEQYF. CDR3 bases: TGCAGCGGGGCTCAAGGTCGGGTTACCTACGAGCAGTACTTC.

This clone came up a few times. The chain uses TRBV5-1 and TRBJ2-5, with D perhaps matching TRBD2 (5 bases). The germline CDR1 and CDR2 sequences are SGHRS and YFSETQ. The CDR3 has 15 residues. V dropped 1 base and J dropped 2 bases, with 12 bases sitting between them. CDR3 nucleotides: TGCGCCAGCAGCTTGAACTTTCCGGGGCAAGAGACCCAGTACTTC. This gives the protein CASSLNFPGQETQYF.

This rearrangement joins TRBV28 to TRBJ2-7, with 7 bases that match TRBD1. Germline assignment: CDR1 MDHEN and CDR2 SYDVKM. The CDR3 sequence is 16 residues long. The ends lost 3 bases at V and 1 base at J; junction bases unmatched: 9. The CDR3 bases are TGTGCCAGCAGTTTGGTAGAGGGGACAGCATCCTACGAGCAGTACTTC. It encodes CASSLVEGTASYEQYF.

The chain couples TRBV6-1 to TRBJ1-6; 10 bases fit TRBD1. The CDR3 runs 15 residues. Germline CDR1 reads MNHNS; CDR2 reads SASEGT. V was clipped by 6 bases and J by 10 bases; unmatched bases: 9. CDR3 DNA sequence: TGTGCCAGCAGCGGAGCGACAGGGGGCGGATCACCCCTCCACTTT. This sequence encodes CASSGATGGGSPLHF.

The CDR3 spells CASSHLGGNSRTGELFF. The CDR3 DNA reads TGCGCCAGCAGCCACCTCGGGGGCAACTCTAGGACCGGGGAGCTGTTTTTT. V usage is TRBV4-3 and J usage is TRBJ2-2; the D call may be TRBD1 or TRBD2 (6 bases each). V gave up 3 bases and J gave up 5 bases, with 19 bases separating them. Germline CDR1 is LGHNA and CDR2 is YSLEER. The CDR3 runs to 17 residues.

This CDR3 reads CASTLLAGGQETQYF. The DNA for the CDR3 is TGTGCCAGCACCCTTTTAGCGGGGGGGCAAGAGACCCAGTACTTC. The chain links TRBV2 to TRBJ2-5; 11 bases map to TRBD2. The CDR3 has 15 residues. From germline, CDR1 is SNHLY and CDR2 FYNNEI. After removal of 7 bases from V and 2 bases from J, the junction contained 6 bases not matched to a gene.

The rearrangement links TRBV19 to TRBJ2-3; D gene uncertain. With 1 base removed from V and 0 bases from J, the gap between germline ends came to 8 bases. The CDR3 is 15 amino acids. Looked up from germline, CDR1 is LNHDA and CDR2 is SQIVND (reference sequence). The CDR3 here is CASSIGRLSTDTQYF. The CDR3 bases are TGTGCCAGTAGTATAGGTCGGCTCAGCACAGATACGCAGTATTTT.

In its sample, this clone was seen once. This chain uses TRBV7-9 with TRBJ1-3; D is perhaps TRBD1 (5 bases). Germline V CDR1 and CDR2: SEHNR, FQNEAQ (reference sequence). Trimming pared 0 bases from V and 3 bases from J, leaving 9 bases between. There are 15 residues in the CDR3. The CDR3 nucleotides are TGTGCCAGCAGCTTAGCACTAGGGGTTGGAAACACCATATATTTT. This translates into CASSLALGVGNTIYF.

This chain connects TRBV5-4 to TRBJ1-1; D might be TRBD1 (5 bases). Germline-derived CDR1 and CDR2 are SGHNT and YYREEE (reference sequence). The CDR3 covers 13 residues. V shed 4 bases and J shed 4 bases, with 11 bases lying between them. CDR3 in DNA: TGTGCCAGCAGCCCTTTAGGGGTCACTGAAGCTTTCTTT. Translation: CASSPLGVTEAFF.

The chain links TRBV6-4 to TRBJ2-7; 7 nucleotides match TRBD2. Germline values: CDR1 MRHNA, CDR2 SNTAGT. Trimming cost V 5 bases and J 3 bases; bases outside gene matches: 7. The CDR3 sequence is 14 residues long. As DNA, the CDR3 is TGTGCCAGCAGTCCCTGGGAGGGTAGCTACGAGCAGTACTTC. Its translation is CASSPWEGSYEQYF.

The chain links TRBV28 to TRBJ2-7; no definite D call. Germline V gene sequence: CDR1 MDHEN, CDR2 SYDVKM. Between the trimmed V and J ends, which lost 7 bases and 5 bases, there was a span of 18 bases. The CDR3 is 14 residues long. CDR3 nucleotides: TGTGCCAGCACAAGTAGGGTAGGGTTGAACGAGCAGTACTTC. Translating gives CASTSRVGLNEQYF.

The V and J genes are TRBV6-5 and TRBJ2-7; 10 positions match TRBD2. The CDR3 is 16 amino acids. The germline V gene encodes CDR1 MNHEY and CDR2 SVGAGI. Losses at the gene ends were 0 bases for V and 2 bases for J; bases not matched to a gene: 4. CDR3 amino acids: CASSYSGLAGAYEQYF. The CDR3 DNA sequence: TGTGCCAGCAGTTACTCGGGGCTAGCGGGGGCCTACGAGCAGTACTTC.

The rearrangement uses TRBV19 and TRBJ2-5; TRBD1 might be the D (5 bases). This CDR3 contains 15 residues. V shed 3 bases and J shed 4 bases, with 15 bases lying between them. Per the germline V gene, CDR1 is LNHDA and CDR2 is SQIVND (reference sequence). The CDR3 DNA follows: TGTGCCAGTAGTATTCAGGCCGCAGGGCGAGAGACCCAGTACTTC. Protein sequence: CASSIQAAGRETQYF.

V gene TRBV5-6 combines with J gene TRBJ2-3; possibly TRBD1 or TRBD2 for D (5 bases each). Trimming left V 1 base short and J 4 bases short, with 19 bases between. Looked up from germline, CDR1 is SGHDT and CDR2 is YYEEEE. This CDR3 spans 17 amino acids. The CDR3 loop is CASSLRRGVPGADTQYF. CDR3 DNA: TGTGCCAGCAGCTTGAGACGAGGGGTCCCCGGCGCAGATACGCAGTATTTT.

The V and J genes are TRBV6-1 and TRBJ1-5; the D is unclear. The length of the CDR3 is 15 residues. The V end was cut by 2 bases, the J end by 3 bases, with 11 bases between. Germline V CDR1 and CDR2: MNHNS, SASEGT. The CDR3 loop reads CASSEYGLNNQPQHF. As DNA, the CDR3 is TGTGCCAGCAGTGAATATGGGCTGAACAATCAGCCCCAGCATTTT.

The gene calls are TRBV5-1 and TRBJ2-1, with D perhaps being TRBD1 or TRBD2 (5 bases each). Germline V CDR1 and CDR2: SGHRS, YFSETQ. The CDR3 is 15 amino acids. V was pared by 0 bases and J by 0 bases, with 7 bases between. The CDR3 reads CASSLAGTSYNEQFF. CDR3 DNA: TGCGCCAGCAGCTTGGCTGGGACCTCCTACAATGAGCAGTTCTTC.

This clone was seen a handful of times. V usage is TRBV6-5 and J usage is TRBJ1-6; maybe TRBD1 (6 bases). This CDR3 is 15 amino acids long. V dropped 5 bases and J dropped 4 bases, with 12 bases sitting between them. CDR1 is MNHEY and CDR2 is SVGAGI in the germline V gene. The CDR3 region is CASSRGGTYNSPLHF. In DNA, the CDR3 is TGTGCCAGCAGTCGGGGCGGGACATATAATTCACCCCTCCACTTT.

The chain's CDR3 is CASSTLFGTDTQYF. For the CDR3, the DNA is TGTGCCAGTAGTACCCTCTTTGGCACAGATACGCAGTATTTT. The V call is TRBV19, the J call TRBJ2-3; D is uncertain. This CDR3 region has 14 residues. V lost 4 bases and J lost 1, with 9 bases in between. The germline V gene encodes CDR1 LNHDA and CDR2 SQIVND (reference sequence).

The V gene is TRBV28, the J gene TRBJ2-1; D is unclear. CDR1 MDHEN and CDR2 SYDVKM come from the germline V gene. The V end was cut by 4 bases, the J end by 9 bases, with 10 bases between. The CDR3 contains 12 residues. The chain's CDR3 is CASSSVGVEQFF. The CDR3 DNA follows: TGTGCCAGCAGTTCCGTCGGTGTTGAGCAGTTCTTC.

The V gene is TRBV2, the J gene TRBJ2-1; 11 nucleotides align to TRBD2. Losses at the gene ends were 6 bases for V and 7 bases for J; bases not matched to a gene: 8. The germline V gene has CDR1 SNHLY and CDR2 FYNNEI. The CDR3 runs 15 residues. CDR3 sequence: CASRLAGGLWNEQFF. CDR3 nucleotides: TGTGCCAGCAGATTAGCGGGAGGGCTGTGGAATGAGCAGTTCTTC.